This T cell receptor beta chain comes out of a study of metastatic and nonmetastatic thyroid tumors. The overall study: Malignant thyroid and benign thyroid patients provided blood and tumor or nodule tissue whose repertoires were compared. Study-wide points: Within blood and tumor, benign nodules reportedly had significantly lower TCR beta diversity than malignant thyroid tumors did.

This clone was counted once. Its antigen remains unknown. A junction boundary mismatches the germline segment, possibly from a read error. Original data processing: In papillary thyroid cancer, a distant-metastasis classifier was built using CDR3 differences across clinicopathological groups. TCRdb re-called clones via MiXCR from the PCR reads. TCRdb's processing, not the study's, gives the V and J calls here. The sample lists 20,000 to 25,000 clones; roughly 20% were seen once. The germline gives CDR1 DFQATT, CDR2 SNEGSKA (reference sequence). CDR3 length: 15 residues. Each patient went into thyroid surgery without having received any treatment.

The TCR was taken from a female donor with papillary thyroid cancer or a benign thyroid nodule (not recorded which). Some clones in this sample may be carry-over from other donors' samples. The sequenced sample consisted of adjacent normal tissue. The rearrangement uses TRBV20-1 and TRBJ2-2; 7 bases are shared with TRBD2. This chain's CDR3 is CSSSRRERLTGELFF. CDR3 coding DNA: TGCAGTTCTAGTCGGCGGGAGAGGCTCACCGGGGAGCTGTTTTTT.